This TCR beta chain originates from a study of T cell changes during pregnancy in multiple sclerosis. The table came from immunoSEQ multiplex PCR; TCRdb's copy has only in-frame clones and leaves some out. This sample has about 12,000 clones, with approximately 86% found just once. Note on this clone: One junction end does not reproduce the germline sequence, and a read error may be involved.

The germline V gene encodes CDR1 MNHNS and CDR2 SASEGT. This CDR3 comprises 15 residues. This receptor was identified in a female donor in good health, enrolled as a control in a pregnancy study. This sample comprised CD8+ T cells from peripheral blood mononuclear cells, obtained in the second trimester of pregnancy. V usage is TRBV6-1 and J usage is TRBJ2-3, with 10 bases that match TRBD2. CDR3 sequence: CASSEAGGYTDTQYF. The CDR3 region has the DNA TGTGCCAGCAGCGAAGCGGGGGGGTACACAGATACGCAGTATTTT.